This is a list of T cell receptor beta chains from one sample in a study of blood T cell repertoires in COVID-19. TCRdb keeps only in-frame clones here, not all; method: immunoSEQ multiplex PCR. The sample yields fewer than 400,000 clones, over 90% seen once. Sequences were obtained from PBMCs or T cells enriched from blood (not recorded which). The receptors originated from a woman in her 30s who had been exposed to COVID-19. Both conserved end residues are part of each CDR3. Each record gives: V gene, D gene, clone size, J gene, CDR3 DNA, CDR3 protein. A D gene is named only where the DNA matches it firmly. A clone size is listed for some rows: how often the clone was seen (once, few, many), or a class if it is expanded.

v_call: TRBV5-1
d_call: TRBD2
clone_size: NA
j_call: TRBJ2-3
cdr3_nt: TGCGCCAGCAGACCGGGACTAGTTTTTTCAGATACGCAGTATTTT
cdr3_aa: CASRPGLVFSDTQYF

v_call: TRBV30
d_call: TRBD2
clone_size: NA
j_call: TRBJ2-2
cdr3_nt: TGTGCCTGGATTTCAATAGCGGGGGGCCTCACCGGGGAGCTGTTTTTT
cdr3_aa: CAWISIAGGLTGELFF

v_call: TRBV4-3
d_call: NA
clone_size: NA
j_call: TRBJ2-2
cdr3_nt: TGCGCCAGCAGCCAAGATTCCACGGTCACCGGGGAGCTGTTTTTT
cdr3_aa: CASSQDSTVTGELFF

v_call: TRBV5-8
d_call: TRBD1
clone_size: NA
j_call: TRBJ2-7
cdr3_nt: TGTGCCAGCAGCTTGGCCTACAGGGGACATATTTACGAGCAGTACTTC
cdr3_aa: CASSLAYRGHIYEQYF

v_call: TRBV7-8
d_call: TRBD1
clone_size: NA
j_call: TRBJ1-2
cdr3_nt: TGTGCCAGCAGCACAGGGACAGACGGAGGCTACACCTTC
cdr3_aa: CASSTGTDGGYTF

v_call: TRBV2
d_call: TRBD2
clone_size: NA
j_call: TRBJ2-3
cdr3_nt: TGTGCCAGCAAGTACAGCGGGGGGCCGAGCACAGATACGCAGTATTTT
cdr3_aa: CASKYSGGPSTDTQYF

v_call: TRBV9
d_call: NA
clone_size: NA
j_call: TRBJ1-1
cdr3_nt: TGTGCCAGCAGCGTAACGGGGAACACTGAAGCTTTCTTT
cdr3_aa: CASSVTGNTEAFF

v_call: TRBV5-6
d_call: NA
clone_size: NA
j_call: TRBJ2-3
cdr3_nt: TGTGCCAGCAGCTTGAGACAGACAACGTTCACAGATACGCAGTATTTT
cdr3_aa: CASSLRQTTFTDTQYF

v_call: TRBV3-1/TRBV3-2
d_call: TRBD2
clone_size: once
j_call: TRBJ2-6
cdr3_nt: TGTGCCAGCAGCCAACTTGCGGGGGGCCACCTTTCTGGGGCCAACGTCCTGACTTTC
cdr3_aa: CASSQLAGGHLSGANVLTF

v_call: TRBV6-6
d_call: NA
clone_size: NA
j_call: TRBJ2-7
cdr3_nt: TGTGCCAGCAGTTACTGGGCGGGGCAAGTTGGGGAGCAGTACTTC
cdr3_aa: CASSYWAGQVGEQYF

v_call: TRBV5-4
d_call: TRBD1
clone_size: NA
j_call: TRBJ2-6
cdr3_nt: TGTGCCAGCAGCTTGTCAGGGGGCTCCCCTGGGGCCAACGTCCTGACTTTC
cdr3_aa: CASSLSGGSPGANVLTF

v_call: TRBV30
d_call: NA
clone_size: NA
j_call: TRBJ1-1
cdr3_nt: TGTGCCTGGAGTCGGAAGTTCGGGGCTTTCTTT
cdr3_aa: CAWSRKFGAFF

v_call: TRBV24-1
d_call: NA
clone_size: NA
j_call: TRBJ1-5
cdr3_nt: TGTGCCACCAAACCCCGCGATAATCAGCCCCAGCATTTT
cdr3_aa: CATKPRDNQPQHF

v_call: TRBV5-1
d_call: NA
clone_size: NA
j_call: TRBJ1-1
cdr3_nt: TGCGCCAGCAAGTCAGGGGCGAACACTGAAGCTTTCTTT
cdr3_aa: CASKSGANTEAFF